What follows are 32 T cell receptor beta chains derived from one specimen sequenced in a study of OX40 agonist ivuxolimab in advanced cancers. Produced via immunoSEQ multiplex PCR; TCRdb's table is partial and in-frame only. Among approximately 52,000 clones, 94% were seen once, and the ten largest hold 9% to 15%. The sample was CD4+ or CD8+ T cells sorted from blood, taken in a trial of the OX40 agonist ivuxolimab. These receptors all come from an adult with an advanced solid tumor such as melanoma, head and neck, liver or kidney cancer.

V gene TRBV7-4 combines with J gene TRBJ1-5, with TRBD1 matching 7 bases. Germline CDR1 and CDR2: SGHVT and SQSDAQ. V trimming: 7 bases; J trimming: 2 bases; junction bases outside the gene matches: 17. The CDR3 sequence is 18 residues long. DNA for the CDR3: TGTGCCAGCACGGAAGAAGGGGGCGTTTTGAATGGCAATCAGCCCCAGCATTTT. Translating it yields CASTEEGGVLNGNQPQHF.

The genes are TRBV9 and TRBJ1-6; the D gene is possibly TRBD1 (5 bases). CDR1 and CDR2 from the germline V gene are SGDLS and YYNGEE. The CDR3 spans 16 residues. Trimming removed 4 bases at V and 10 bases at J, with 21 bases between. The CDR3 reads CASSPGTGRGGSPLHF. DNA for the CDR3: TGTGCCAGCAGCCCAGGGACGGGACGAGGAGGGTCACCCCTCCACTTT.

The count of this clone is one. This chain links TRBV7-2 with TRBJ2-5, with D possibly called TRBD1 or TRBD2 (5 bases each). The germline V gene encodes CDR1 SGHTA and CDR2 FQGNSA. The V gene lost 5 bases and the J gene lost 5 bases, with 18 bases spanning the gap. The CDR3 has 15 amino acids. The CDR3 nucleotides are TGTGCCAGCAGCGGGGACCGGGACCGAGGGGAGACCCAGTACTTC. Translating it yields CASSGDRDRGETQYF.

V usage is TRBV6-4 and J usage is TRBJ2-7; 9 nucleotides line up with TRBD2. The J segment lost 4 bases and the V segment lost 8 bases, leaving 15 bases of the junction unmatched. Germline V gives CDR1 MRHNA, CDR2 SNTAGT. CDR3 length equals 16 residues. In DNA form, the CDR3 reads TGTGCCAGCCCAAAGGTCGAAGCGGGAGGAATTTACGAGCAGTACTTC. Translated: CASPKVEAGGIYEQYF.

The V and J genes are TRBV2 and TRBJ1-3; maybe TRBD1 (6 bases). The CDR3 is made up of 13 amino acids. Germline assignment: CDR1 SNHLY and CDR2 FYNNEI. The germline V and J ends were trimmed by 4 bases and 4 bases, with 8 bases remaining between them. The CDR3 sequence: CASSAGVGNTIYF. The CDR3 coding sequence is TGTGCCAGCAGTGCAGGGGTAGGAAACACCATATATTTT.

V usage is TRBV11-2 and J usage is TRBJ2-3, with 7 bases matching TRBD2. Trimming removed 3 bases from V and 3 bases from J; junction bases left unmatched: 6. Germline CDR1 SGHAT, CDR2 FQNNGV. The CDR3 has 15 residues. The CDR3 here is CASSLGGRSTDTQYF. The CDR3 DNA follows: TGTGCCAGCAGCTTGGGCGGGAGATCGACAGATACGCAGTATTTT.

This clone was counted a few times. This chain links TRBV4-2 with TRBJ1-4; no reliable D call. V was trimmed by 0 bases and J by 8 bases, leaving 4 bases between them. The V gene's germline CDR1 is LGHNA and CDR2 YNFKEQ. CDR3 length equals 12 residues. The CDR3 here is CASSQEVEKLFF. The CDR3, as DNA: TGTGCCAGCAGCCAAGAGGTGGAAAAACTGTTTTTT.

CDR3 coding DNA: TGTGCCAGTAGTGGTCGACGGACCTACGAGCAGTACTTC. Amino acids: CASSGRRTYEQYF. J is TRBJ2-7 and V is TRBV19; D not certain. CDR1 is LNHDA, CDR2 SQIVND, per germline (reference sequence). This CDR3 is built from 13 residues. The V end lost 5 bases, the J end lost 2 bases, and 10 bases lay between the germline ends.

In nucleotides, the CDR3 is TGTGCCAGCAGCTTAATGGATTCCGTAGATACGCAGTATTTT. Translation: CASSLMDSVDTQYF. The chain couples TRBV7-2 to TRBJ2-3; D remains ambiguous. This CDR3 is built from 14 residues. The germline V and J ends were trimmed by 2 bases and 5 bases, with 11 bases remaining between them. Germline-derived CDR1 and CDR2 are SGHTA and FQGNSA.

The chain uses TRBV19 and TRBJ2-7; D might be TRBD1 (6 bases). Trimming pared 4 bases from V and 3 bases from J, leaving 10 bases between. Per the germline V gene, CDR1 is LNHDA and CDR2 is SQIVND (reference sequence). CDR3 length equals 13 residues. The CDR3 protein is CASSTDRDYEQYF. The CDR3 coding sequence is TGTGCCAGTAGTACGGACAGAGACTACGAGCAGTACTTC.

The chain is built from TRBV19 and TRBJ2-7, with D hard to call. Trimming shortened V by 1 base and J by 1 base, and 8 bases separated the two germline ends. Germline CDR1 LNHDA, CDR2 SQIVND (reference sequence). CDR3 length equals 14 residues. The CDR3 loop is CASSIGSRSYEQYF. CDR3 DNA: TGTGCCAGTAGTATAGGTTCCAGGTCCTACGAGCAGTACTTC.

CDR3: CASSPTSGSPDTQYF. CDR3 sequence (DNA): TGTGCCAGCTCACCTACTAGCGGGAGCCCAGATACGCAGTATTTT. The gene calls are TRBV18 and TRBJ2-3; 11 bases are a match to TRBD2. Germline CDR1 KGHSH, CDR2 LQKENI. This CDR3 has 15 residues. V shed 3 bases and J 4 bases; nucleotides not matched to a gene: 3. The full variable domain, rest sourced from reference TRBV18 and TRBJ2-3, is NAGVMQNPRHLVRRRGQEARLRCSPMKGHSHVYWYRQLPEEGLKFMVYLQKENIIDESGMPKERFSAEFPKEGPSILRIQQVVRGDSAAYFCASSPTSGSPDTQYFGPGTRLTVL.

The chain combines TRBV28 with TRBJ2-7; TRBD1 matches at 9 bases. Germline values: CDR1 MDHEN, CDR2 SYDVKM. This CDR3 spans 14 amino acids. After removal of 4 bases from V and 6 bases from J, the junction contained 7 bases not matched to a gene. CDR3 sequence (DNA): TGTGCCAGCAGTTCCCGGGACAGGGTGATCGAGCAGTACTTC. Translating it yields CASSSRDRVIEQYF.

The genes are TRBV7-2 and TRBJ2-7; 8 positions agree with TRBD2. Germline V gives CDR1 SGHTA, CDR2 FQGNSA. Unmatched junction bases numbered 2, after V lost 3 bases and J lost 1 base. CDR3 size: 14 residues. This chain's CDR3 is CASSLGLGSYEQYF. Written as DNA, the CDR3 is TGTGCCAGCAGCTTGGGACTAGGATCCTACGAGCAGTACTTC.

The J gene is TRBJ1-5, the V gene TRBV19; possibly TRBD1 for D (6 bases). Trimming left V 9 bases short and J 3 bases short, with 18 bases between. This CDR3 comprises 15 residues. CDR1 LNHDA and CDR2 SQIVND come from the germline V gene (reference sequence). This CDR3 reads CASRNQPGVNQPQHF. DNA for the CDR3: TGTGCCAGCCGTAACCAACCAGGGGTCAATCAGCCCCAGCATTTT.

The chain joins TRBV5-4 to TRBJ2-7; 7 nucleotides match TRBD2. CDR3 length: 14 amino acids. Germline assignment: CDR1 SGHNT and CDR2 YYREEE (reference sequence). After removal of 0 bases from V and 3 bases from J, the junction contained 3 bases not matched to a gene. CDR3 nucleotide sequence: TGTGCCAGCAGCTTGGATGGGGGGGTCTACGAGCAGTACTTC. As protein: CASSLDGGVYEQYF.

The V gene is TRBV20-1, the J gene TRBJ1-2, with unresolved D. This CDR3 is built from 11 residues. Germline V lookup: CDR1 DFQATT, CDR2 SNEGSKA (reference sequence). V shed 0 bases and J shed 4 bases, with 3 bases lying between them. DNA of the CDR3: TGCAGTGCTAGAGAGGCCTATGGCTACACCTTC. It codes for CSAREAYGYTF.

This CDR3 is CASSQVQGEETQYF. The CDR3 DNA is TGCGCCAGCAGCCAAGTTCAGGGGGAAGAGACCCAGTACTTC. This chain uses TRBV4-1 with TRBJ2-5; 7 nucleotides match TRBD1. Germline CDR1 and CDR2: MGHRA and YSYEKL. CDR3 length: 14 amino acids. V gave up 1 base and J gave up 3 bases; unmatched junction bases: 2.

J is TRBJ2-3 and V is TRBV10-3, with D unclear. V dropped 9 bases and J dropped 1 base, with 14 bases sitting between them. Germline values: CDR1 ENHRY, CDR2 SYGVKD. The CDR3 runs to 14 residues. The CDR3 sequence: CAMGYERRTDTQYF. CDR3 nucleotides: TGTGCCATGGGTTATGAGCGCCGCACAGATACGCAGTATTTT.

This clone was detected only once. V gene TRBV4-3 combines with J gene TRBJ2-1; D unclear. Germline loops: CDR1 LGHNA, CDR2 YSLEER. The CDR3 runs 16 residues. Trimming removed 0 bases at V and 0 bases at J, with 9 bases between. The CDR3 bases are TGCGCCAGCAGCCAAGATAGCCGTAGCTCCTACAATGAGCAGTTCTTC. Translation: CASSQDSRSSYNEQFF.

The chain employs TRBV6-1 and TRBJ2-7; no reliable D call. V gave up 6 bases and J gave up 3 bases, with 9 bases separating them. Germline CDR1 reads MNHNS; CDR2 reads SASEGT. This CDR3 spans 12 amino acids. The CDR3, as DNA: TGTGCCAGCAGCCGATCGGTCTACGAGCAGTACTTC. This encodes CASSRSVYEQYF.

The rearrangement joins TRBV4-1 to TRBJ2-2, with 9 positions matching TRBD2. CDR1 is MGHRA and CDR2 is YSYEKL in the germline V gene. V was clipped by 8 bases and J by 1 base; unmatched bases: 2. The CDR3 totals 14 residues. The CDR3 reads CASRLAVNTGELFF. CDR3 DNA sequence: TGCGCCAGCCGACTAGCGGTGAACACCGGGGAGCTGTTTTTT.

The gene calls are TRBV19 and TRBJ1-5, with 11 positions matching TRBD1. Trimming cost V 8 bases and J 2 bases; bases outside gene matches: 8. Germline loops: CDR1 LNHDA, CDR2 SQIVND (reference sequence). CDR3 length: 16 amino acids. DNA for the CDR3: TGTGCCAGTCATAGGACAGGGGGCGATCGCAATCAGCCCCAGCATTTT. As protein: CASHRTGGDRNQPQHF.

The V and J genes are TRBV30 and TRBJ2-7, with D tentatively TRBD1 (7 bases). The CDR3 sequence is 15 residues long. CDR1 GTSNPN and CDR2 SVGIG come from the germline V gene (reference sequence). Trimming pared 7 bases from V and 6 bases from J, leaving 25 bases between. CDR3 loop: CASTARGRDSGEQYF. CDR3 coding DNA: TGTGCCTCTACGGCGAGGGGGCGGGATTCGGGCGAGCAGTACTTC.

This clone was found once. The V and J genes are TRBV28 and TRBJ2-3; D possibly matches TRBD1 or TRBD2 (5 bases each). Germline V gene lookup returns CDR1 MDHEN and CDR2 SYDVKM. There are 16 residues in the CDR3. Trimming removed 8 bases at V and 8 bases at J, with 26 bases between. In DNA, the CDR3 is TGTGCCAGCTGTCCAGCCGGGACCGAGATTTTTAGTACGCAGTATTTT. It yields the protein CASCPAGTEIFSTQYF.

The DNA of the CDR3 is TGTGCCAGCAGCTTCGACAGGGTGATCCTCTACGAGCAGTACTTC. Residues: CASSFDRVILYEQYF. The V gene is TRBV5-4, the J gene TRBJ2-7, with TRBD1 matching 7 bases. With V trimmed by 2 bases and J by 3 bases, 8 bases remained unmatched. Germline values: CDR1 SGHNT, CDR2 YYREEE (reference sequence). The CDR3 runs 15 residues. Full variable domain (outside the CDR3, taken from reference TRBV5-4 and TRBJ2-7): ETGVTQSPTHLIKTRGQQVTLRCSSQSGHNTVSWYQQALGQGPQFIFQYYREEENGRGNFPPRFSGLQFPNYSSELNVNALELDDSALYLCASSFDRVILYEQYFGPGTRLTVT.

The chain uses TRBV28 and TRBJ1-1; 8 positions agree with TRBD1. The CDR3 is 13 residues long. Germline CDR1 and CDR2: MDHEN and SYDVKM. The V segment lost 5 bases and the J segment 3 bases; nucleotides outside the gene matches: 2. CDR3 sequence reads: CASSTGQDTEAFF. CDR3 in DNA: TGTGCCAGCAGTACGGGACAGGACACTGAAGCTTTCTTT.

The chain has TRBV19 and TRBJ2-1; D unresolved. Trimming shortened V by 7 bases and J by 9 bases, and 16 bases separated the two germline ends. CDR3 size: 13 residues. Germline assignment: CDR1 LNHDA and CDR2 SQIVND (reference sequence). In DNA form, the CDR3 reads TGTGCCAGTACCAATCCCCCCTACGGTGAGCAGTTCTTC. Amino acid sequence: CASTNPPYGEQFF.

The chain is built from TRBV6-5 and TRBJ2-7; D gene ambiguous. CDR3 length: 13 amino acids. CDR1 is MNHEY and CDR2 is SVGAGI in the germline V gene. Trimming shortened V by 2 bases and J by 2 bases, and 7 bases separated the two germline ends. This chain's CDR3 is CASSYGPAYEQYF. DNA for the CDR3: TGTGCCAGCAGTTACGGGCCGGCCTACGAGCAGTACTTC.

The V gene is TRBV5-6, the J gene TRBJ2-3; D is unresolved. This CDR3 has 12 amino acids. Germline V gives CDR1 SGHDT, CDR2 YYEEEE. Trimming took off 1 base at V and 3 bases at J, with 3 bases between the two ends. In DNA form, the CDR3 reads TGTGCCAGCAGCTTGTTTACAGATACGCAGTATTTT. Translating it yields CASSLFTDTQYF.

The chain carries TRBV18 and TRBJ2-1, with TRBD2 matching 11 bases. Germline loops: CDR1 KGHSH, CDR2 LQKENI. The junction had 8 bases not matched to a gene; V was cut back by 3 bases and J by 7 bases. The CDR3 runs 16 residues. The CDR3 DNA is TGTGCCAGCTCACCTCCCTCTAGCGGGAGGTGGAATGAGCAGTTCTTC. Its translation is CASSPPSSGRWNEQFF.

V usage is TRBV2 and J usage is TRBJ2-3; possibly TRBD2 for D (6 bases). Germline V gives CDR1 SNHLY, CDR2 FYNNEI. The CDR3 covers 15 residues. V shed 4 bases and J shed 0 bases, with 11 bases lying between them. This CDR3 reads CASSASGYSTDTQYF. CDR3 in DNA: TGTGCCAGCAGTGCCAGCGGGTATAGCACAGATACGCAGTATTTT.